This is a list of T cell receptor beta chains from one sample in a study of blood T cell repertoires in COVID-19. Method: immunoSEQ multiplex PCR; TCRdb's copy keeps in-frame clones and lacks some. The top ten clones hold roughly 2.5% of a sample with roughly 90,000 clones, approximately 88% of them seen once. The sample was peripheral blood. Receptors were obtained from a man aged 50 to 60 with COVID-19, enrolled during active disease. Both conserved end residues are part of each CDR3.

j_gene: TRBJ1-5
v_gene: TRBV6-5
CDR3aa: CASSWTGGDQPQHF

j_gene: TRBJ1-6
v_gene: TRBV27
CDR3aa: CASSPGVGWYSPLHF

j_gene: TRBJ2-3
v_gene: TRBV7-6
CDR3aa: CASSLKGGPVTDTQYF

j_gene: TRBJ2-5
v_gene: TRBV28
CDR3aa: CASSLQLGGRETQYF

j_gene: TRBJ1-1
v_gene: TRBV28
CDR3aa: CASSSSHRGPTRAFF

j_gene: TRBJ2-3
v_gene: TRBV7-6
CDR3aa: CASSLGSGSPTDTQYF

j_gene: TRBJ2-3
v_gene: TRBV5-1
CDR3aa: CASSLLAGGTDTQYF

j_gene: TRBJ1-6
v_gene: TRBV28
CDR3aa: CASTQSPGQGHSPLHF

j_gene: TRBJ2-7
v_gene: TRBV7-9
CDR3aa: CASSLGQAGPYEQYF

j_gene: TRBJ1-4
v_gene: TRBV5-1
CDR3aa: CASSGTGGSGEKLFF

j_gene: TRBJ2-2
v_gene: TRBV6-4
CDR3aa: CASSAGQDNTGELFF

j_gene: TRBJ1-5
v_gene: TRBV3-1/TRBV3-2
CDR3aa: CASSQDAAVYSNQPQHF

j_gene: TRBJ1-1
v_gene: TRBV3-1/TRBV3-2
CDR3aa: CASSQGNAGAFF

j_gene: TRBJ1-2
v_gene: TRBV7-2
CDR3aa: CASSLATENYGYTF

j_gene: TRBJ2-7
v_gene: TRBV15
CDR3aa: CATSRVRTGSYEQYF

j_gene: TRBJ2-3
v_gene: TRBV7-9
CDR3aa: CASSLDEDTQYF

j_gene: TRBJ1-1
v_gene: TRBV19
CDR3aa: CASSTDRNTEAFF

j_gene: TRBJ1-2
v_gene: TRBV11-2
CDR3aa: CASSLGQDYGYTF

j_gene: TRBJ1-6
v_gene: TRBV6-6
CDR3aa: CASSYPRDRNSPLHF

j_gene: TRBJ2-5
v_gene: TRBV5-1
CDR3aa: CASSLGQGQETQYF

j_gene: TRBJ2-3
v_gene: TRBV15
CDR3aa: CATSSYPGGIVYF

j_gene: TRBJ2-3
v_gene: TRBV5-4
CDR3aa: CASSWRGSSSTDTQYF

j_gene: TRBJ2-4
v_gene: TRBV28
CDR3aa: CASSLRDRAKNIQYF

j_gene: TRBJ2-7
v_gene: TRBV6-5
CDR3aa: CASIMTGWIYEQYF

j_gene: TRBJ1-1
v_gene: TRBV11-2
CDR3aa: CASNPTITNTEAFF

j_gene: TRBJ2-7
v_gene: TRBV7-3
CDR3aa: CASSLSGVDEQYF

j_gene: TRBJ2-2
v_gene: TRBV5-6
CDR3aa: CASSFLAGGNTRELFF

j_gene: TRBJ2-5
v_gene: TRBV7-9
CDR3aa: CASSLEVGEITRETQYF

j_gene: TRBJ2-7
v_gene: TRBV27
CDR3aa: CASSSWGPYEQYF

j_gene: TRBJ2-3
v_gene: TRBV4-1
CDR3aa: CASSQAGHPKGTDTQYF

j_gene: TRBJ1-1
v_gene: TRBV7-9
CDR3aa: CASSLGQTNTEAFF

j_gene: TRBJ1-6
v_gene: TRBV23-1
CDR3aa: CASSPGQGDSPLHF

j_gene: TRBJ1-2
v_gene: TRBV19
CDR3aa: CASSLTGLNYGYTF

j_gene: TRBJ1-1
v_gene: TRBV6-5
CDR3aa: CASSYIGQMNTEAFF

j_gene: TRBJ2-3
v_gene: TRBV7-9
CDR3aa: CASSKNMRGDTDTQYF

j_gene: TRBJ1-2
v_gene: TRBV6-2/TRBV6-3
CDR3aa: CASSKTAQGGYYGYTF

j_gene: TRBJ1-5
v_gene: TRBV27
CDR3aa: CASSLTGGGQPQHF

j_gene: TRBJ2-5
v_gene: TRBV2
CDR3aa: CASSAQPGPGGETQYF

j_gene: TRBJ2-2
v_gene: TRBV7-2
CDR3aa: CASSLAQTNTGELFF

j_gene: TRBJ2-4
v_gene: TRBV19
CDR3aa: CASSILRGNIQYF